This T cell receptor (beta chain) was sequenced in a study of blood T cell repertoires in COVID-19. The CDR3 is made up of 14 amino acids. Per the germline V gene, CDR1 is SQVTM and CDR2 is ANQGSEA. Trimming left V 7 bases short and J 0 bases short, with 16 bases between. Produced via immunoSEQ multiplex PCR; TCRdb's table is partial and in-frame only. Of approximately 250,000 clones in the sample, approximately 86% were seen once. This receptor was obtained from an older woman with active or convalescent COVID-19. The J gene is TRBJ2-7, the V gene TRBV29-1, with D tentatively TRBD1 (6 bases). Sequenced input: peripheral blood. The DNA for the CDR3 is TGCAGCGCTGATACAGGGCCCCCCTCCTACGAGCAGTACGTC. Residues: CSADTGPPSYEQYV.